The entry that follows covers one T cell receptor beta chain sequence. Antigen specificity is unknown. This sample was included in a study of tumour-infiltrating T cells in Burkitt lymphoma. About the study: All epidemiological Burkitt lymphoma subtypes were represented in the cohort. Repertoire clonality predicted overall and progression-free survival.

Libraries were prepared by immunoSEQ multiplex PCR; TCRdb keeps only in-frame clonotypes and omits some of them. The top ten hold less than 7% of the sample, which has roughly 850 clones, less than 20% seen once. Germline CDR1 LGHNA, CDR2 YNFKEQ. Trimming shortened V by 0 bases and J by 7 bases, and 16 bases separated the two germline ends. This CDR3 spans 16 amino acids. General observations from the study: Public clonotypes, several, appeared across numerous Burkitt lymphoma patients.

The specimen sequenced was tumor tissue. This clonotype was obtained from a human donor with Burkitt lymphoma. This chain uses TRBV4-2 with TRBJ2-1, with D maybe TRBD2 (7 bases). This CDR3 is CASSQEGAGATNEQFF. In DNA form, the CDR3 reads TGTGCCAGCAGCCAAGAAGGTGCGGGGGCCACAAATGAGCAGTTCTTC.